The rows below give T cell receptor beta chains drawn from one sample of a study of blood T cell repertoires in COVID-19. Here immunoSEQ multiplex PCR was the method, and the copy in TCRdb shows in-frame clones only, minus some. Of 55,000 to 80,000 clones in the sample, under 95% were seen once. The sequencing input was peripheral blood. The origin of the receptors is a human donor in a cohort sampled during active COVID-19. Each CDR3 is given with its conserved first and last residue. Fields, in order: clone size, V gene, D gene, J gene, CDR3 protein, CDR3 DNA. The D gene is left open where the match is weak. The listing skips clone size in some rows; elsewhere it reads once, few, many or a size class.

NA	TRBV7-2	TRBD2	TRBJ2-1	CASSLNLAGGSYNEQFF	TGTGCCAGCAGTTTAAATTTAGCGGGAGGGAGCTACAATGAGCAGTTCTTC
NA	TRBV9	NA	TRBJ2-3	CASTQLVSGTDTQYF	TGTGCCAGCACTCAACTAGTCTCCGGCACAGATACGCAGTATTTT
NA	TRBV11-2	NA	TRBJ1-1	CASSSVRRAEAFF	TGTGCCAGCAGCTCAGTCCGCAGGGCTGAAGCTTTCTTT
NA	TRBV18	TRBD2	TRBJ2-1	CASSPAAGGTYNEQFF	TGTGCCAGCTCACCGGCGGCGGGAGGGACCTACAATGAGCAGTTCTTC
NA	TRBV10-3	TRBD1	TRBJ2-2	CAISADRTGELFF	TGTGCCATCAGTGCGGACAGGACCGGGGAGCTGTTTTTT
NA	TRBV7-2	NA	TRBJ2-1	CAGSFTGTYYNEQFF	TGTGCCGGCAGCTTCACGGGAACGTACTACAATGAGCAGTTCTTC
NA	TRBV10-2	NA	TRBJ1-1	CASSEGQTEAFF	TGCGCCAGCAGTGAGGGACAGACCGAAGCTTTCTTT
NA	TRBV9	NA	TRBJ2-3	CASSLRGGRTDTQYF	TGTGCCAGCAGCCTCAGGGGCGGGAGAACAGATACGCAGTATTTT
NA	TRBV12-3/TRBV12-4	NA	TRBJ1-5	CASRSQGNQPQHF	TGTGCCAGCAGGTCGCAGGGCAATCAGCCCCAGCATTTT
NA	TRBV19	NA	TRBJ1-1	CASSIVRGNTEAFF	TGTGCCAGTAGTATAGTTAGGGGGAACACTGAAGCTTTCTTT
NA	TRBV6-2/TRBV6-3	TRBD2	TRBJ2-7	CASSFRLAGADEQYF	TGTGCCAGCAGCTTTCGACTAGCGGGAGCCGACGAGCAGTACTTC
NA	TRBV5-6	NA	TRBJ2-7	CASSLVAGSEQYF	TGTGCCAGCAGCTTGGTAGCAGGGTCCGAGCAGTACTTC
few	TRBV12-5	NA	TRBJ1-5	CASGLEVGQPQHF	TGTGCTAGTGGTTTGGAAGTCGGTCAGCCCCAGCATTTT